This T cell receptor beta chain is drawn from a study of blood T cells in healthy people across ages. This CDR3 has 13 residues. V lost 6 bases, J lost 5 bases, and 9 bases stayed unmatched. The germline V gene has CDR1 DFQATT and CDR2 SNEGSKA (reference sequence). A second 7 to 11 cycle PCR used barcoded and J-beta primers. TCRdb reanalysed the 5' RACE reads using MiXCR and keeps one entry per CDR3 protein. The sample contains roughly 900,000 distinct CDR3 sequences, 25% to 30% of which appear only once. Those donating, healthy Caucasian individuals from Russia, were aged 6 to 90. Each sample gave at least 6 million isolated PBMCs. This clonotype was seen a few times.

Material for sequencing was blood. The sequence was obtained from a woman of 80 years or more in good health. The rearrangement joins TRBV20-1 to TRBJ1-2; 7 bases align to TRBD1. Here the CDR3 reads CSARLAGGYGYTF. The DNA for the CDR3 is TGCAGTGCCCGCTTGGCAGGGGGTTATGGCTACACCTTC.